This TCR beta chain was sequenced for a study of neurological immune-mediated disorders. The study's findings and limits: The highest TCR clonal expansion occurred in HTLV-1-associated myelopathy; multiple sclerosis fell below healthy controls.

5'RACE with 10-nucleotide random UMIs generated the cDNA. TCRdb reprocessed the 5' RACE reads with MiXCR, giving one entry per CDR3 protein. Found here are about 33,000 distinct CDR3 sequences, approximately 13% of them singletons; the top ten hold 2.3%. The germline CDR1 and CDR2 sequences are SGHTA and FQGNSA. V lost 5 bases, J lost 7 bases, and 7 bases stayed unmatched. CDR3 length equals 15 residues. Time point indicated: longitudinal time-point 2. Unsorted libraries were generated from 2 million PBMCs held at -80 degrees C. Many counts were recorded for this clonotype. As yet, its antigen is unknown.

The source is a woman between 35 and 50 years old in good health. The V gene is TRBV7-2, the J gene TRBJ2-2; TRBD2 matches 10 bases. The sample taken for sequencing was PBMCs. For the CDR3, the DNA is TGTGCCAGCAGCCTGAGCGGGGGGGCCGGCGGGGAGCTGTTTTTT. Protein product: CASSLSGGAGGELFF. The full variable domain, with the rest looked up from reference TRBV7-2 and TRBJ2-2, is GAGVSQSPSNKVTEKGKDVELRCDPISGHTALYWYRQSLGQGLEFLIYFQGNSAPDKSGLPSDRFSAERTGGSVSTLTIQRTQQEDSAVYLCASSLSGGAGGELFFGEGSRLTVL.